The 32 T cell receptor beta chains below all came from one sample that was sequenced in a study of human thymus T cells. The table came from immunoSEQ multiplex PCR; TCRdb's copy has only in-frame clones and leaves some out. The sample lists approximately 46,000 clones, just under 95% seen once, with 0.15% to 0.2% in the top ten. Specimen: blood. The receptor source for this set is a girl less than two years old with a congenital heart defect but otherwise immunologically healthy.

The chain links TRBV4-2 to TRBJ2-3; 7 bases line up with TRBD2. Germline CDR1 and CDR2: LGHNA and YNFKEQ. The CDR3 covers 18 residues. Trimming removed 0 bases from V and 5 bases from J; junction bases left unmatched: 14. The CDR3 reads CASSQDWVVGGSGDTQYF. CDR3 nucleotide sequence: TGTGCCAGCAGCCAAGATTGGGTAGTGGGAGGGTCTGGAGATACGCAGTATTTT.

This clone was detected once. V usage is TRBV28 and J usage is TRBJ2-7; D is perhaps TRBD2 (7 bases). V shed 1 base and J shed 3 bases, with 22 bases lying between them. The germline V gene has CDR1 MDHEN and CDR2 SYDVKM. The CDR3 has 18 residues. Written as DNA, the CDR3 is TGTGCCAGCAGTTTATTTTATGGGCGGGGGCAGGGGAGCTACGAGCAGTACTTC. This encodes CASSLFYGRGQGSYEQYF.

This sequence joins TRBV14 and TRBJ1-1, with a tentative D call TRBD1 (5 bases). The V end was cut by 2 bases, the J end by 0 bases, with 16 bases between. The CDR3 is 17 residues long. Germline-derived CDR1 and CDR2 are SGHDN and FVKESK. The CDR3 region has the DNA TGTGCCAGCAGCCAAATTGGGGGGATCCTGATGAACACTGAAGCTTTCTTT. Protein: CASSQIGGILMNTEAFF.

The table lists this clone with a count of one. V and J are TRBV6-1 and TRBJ2-2; TRBD2 might be the D (6 bases). Trimming left V 10 bases short and J 0 bases short, with 12 bases between. The CDR3 length is 14 residues. The V gene's germline CDR1 is MNHNS and CDR2 SASEGT. The CDR3 sequence is CAILPGANTGELFF. Here the CDR3 DNA reads TGTGCCATCCTTCCGGGGGCGAACACCGGGGAGCTGTTTTTT.

This clone showed up just a few times. The chain employs TRBV27 and TRBJ2-2, with 8 bases aligning to TRBD2. J was trimmed by 5 bases and V by 6 bases; bases with no gene match: 11. Germline CDR1 is MNHEY and CDR2 is SMNVEV (reference sequence). This CDR3 region has 16 residues. The CDR3 coding sequence is TGTGCCAGCAGGGGGGGAGCGGGAGTGGGGACCGGGGAGCTGTTTTTT. The encoded protein is CASRGGAGVGTGELFF.

The gene calls are TRBV27 and TRBJ2-7, with 7 bases lining up with TRBD1. J lost 0 bases, V lost 4 bases, and 0 bases had no gene match. The germline V gene encodes CDR1 MNHEY and CDR2 SMNVEV (reference sequence). This CDR3 comprises 13 residues. The CDR3 coding sequence is TGTGCCAGCAGTTCAGGGGGCTCCTACGAGCAGTACTTC. Its translation: CASSSGGSYEQYF.

The chain links TRBV9 to TRBJ2-3; D is undetermined. Trimming removed 0 bases at V and 1 base at J, with 6 bases between. The CDR3 consists of 14 residues. The germline CDR1 and CDR2 sequences are SGDLS and YYNGEE. In DNA, the CDR3 is TGTGCCAGCAGCGTAGTACCGGGCACAGATACGCAGTATTTT. This gives the protein CASSVVPGTDTQYF.

This chain connects TRBV27 to TRBJ2-1; 13 bases line up with TRBD2. Germline V gives CDR1 MNHEY, CDR2 SMNVEV (reference sequence). The CDR3 is 14 residues long. V shed 5 bases and J 6 bases; nucleotides not matched to a gene: 1. The CDR3 region has the DNA TGTGCCAGCAGTGGACTAGCGGGAGTCAATGAGCAGTTCTTC. Its protein product is CASSGLAGVNEQFF.

J is TRBJ2-7 and V is TRBV7-8; 12 bases are a match to TRBD2. The CDR3 has 15 residues. With V trimmed by 6 bases and J by 7 bases, 10 bases remained unmatched. Germline CDR1 and CDR2: SGHVS and FQNEAQ. DNA of the CDR3: TGTGCCAGCAGTCGGCTAGCGGGAGGGGAAAGAGAGCAGTACTTC. Its translation: CASSRLAGGEREQYF.

This rearrangement joins TRBV5-1 to TRBJ2-1, with 8 positions matching TRBD1. Germline V gives CDR1 SGHRS, CDR2 YFSETQ. The V and J ends lost 4 bases and 4 bases, in that order; junction bases with no gene match: 10. The CDR3 is 16 residues long. The CDR3 nucleotides read TGCGCCAGCAGCCCGAAACAGGGGGTCCTATACAATGAGCAGTTCTTC. It is translated as CASSPKQGVLYNEQFF.

The J gene is TRBJ1-2, the V gene TRBV28; D remains ambiguous. V dropped 3 bases and J dropped 5 bases, with 4 bases sitting between them. Germline CDR1 reads MDHEN; CDR2 reads SYDVKM. The CDR3 contains 11 residues. CDR3 protein: CASSFGYGYTF. The CDR3 DNA sequence: TGTGCCAGCAGTTTTGGATATGGCTACACCTTC.

The J gene is TRBJ2-7, the V gene TRBV6-5, with 8 bases aligning to TRBD1. The germline V gene has CDR1 MNHEY and CDR2 SVGAGI. The V and J ends lost 5 bases and 5 bases, in that order; junction bases with no gene match: 8. The CDR3 extends over 14 amino acids. This CDR3 is CASSQRTGYHEQYF. Written as DNA, the CDR3 is TGTGCCAGCAGTCAACGGACAGGGTACCACGAGCAGTACTTC.

This sequence joins TRBV10-3 and TRBJ1-2, with D maybe TRBD1 (6 bases). V was trimmed by 3 bases and J by 3 bases, leaving 11 bases between them. The CDR3 is 14 amino acids. Germline V gene lookup returns CDR1 ENHRY and CDR2 SYGVKD. The CDR3 sequence: CAISDVTGYYGYTF. The CDR3 DNA is TGTGCCATCAGTGACGTAACAGGGTACTATGGCTACACCTTC.

This chain joins TRBV7-2 and TRBJ1-2, with D unresolved. This CDR3 is built from 11 residues. The ends were cut back, 5 bases at V and 9 bases at J, with 10 bases in the middle. CDR1 and CDR2 from the germline V gene are SGHTA and FQGNSA. CDR3 nucleotide sequence: TGTGCCAGCAGCCTCTCACGGAGCTACACCTTC. It codes for CASSLSRSYTF.

This clone was seen only a few times. The V and J genes are TRBV28 and TRBJ1-4, with TRBD1 as a possible D gene (5 bases). The germline CDR1 and CDR2 sequences are MDHEN and SYDVKM. The germline V and J ends were trimmed by 2 bases and 7 bases, with 14 bases remaining between them. This CDR3 region has 15 residues. The CDR3 sequence: CASSLRATEVEKLFF. The DNA of the CDR3 is TGTGCCAGCAGTTTACGGGCGACAGAGGTTGAAAAACTGTTTTTT.

The gene calls are TRBV30 and TRBJ1-2; 10 positions match TRBD1. J lost 6 bases, V lost 1 base, and 5 bases had no gene match. This CDR3 is built from 14 residues. Germline V CDR1 and CDR2: GTSNPN, SVGIG (reference sequence). The CDR3 loop is CAWSEEDRGDGYTF. The CDR3 DNA reads as TGTGCCTGGAGTGAGGAGGACAGGGGGGATGGCTACACCTTC. The complete variable domain, with remaining parts taken from reference TRBV30 and TRBJ1-2, reads SQTIHQWPATLVQPVGSPLSLECTVEGTSNPNLYWYRQAAGRGLQLLFYSVGIGQISSEVPQNLSASRPQDRQFILSSKKLLLSDSGFYLCAWSEEDRGDGYTFGSGTRLTVV.

The chain is built from TRBV7-2 and TRBJ2-5; 11 nucleotides align to TRBD1. The germline gives CDR1 SGHTA, CDR2 FQGNSA. This CDR3 spans 15 amino acids. Trimming took 4 bases from V and 4 from J; bases not matched to a gene: 5. The CDR3 DNA follows: TGTGCCAGCAGCTCCACCGGGACAGGGGGAGAGACCCAGTACTTC. Translation: CASSSTGTGGETQYF.

V is TRBV5-1 and J is TRBJ1-1, with TRBD1 matching 7 bases. Per the germline V gene, CDR1 is SGHRS and CDR2 is YFSETQ. This CDR3 region has 14 residues. The junction had 7 bases not matched to a gene; V was cut back by 0 bases and J by 8 bases. The CDR3 reads CASSLAVDRVEAFF. As DNA, the CDR3 is TGCGCCAGCAGCTTGGCCGTAGACAGGGTCGAAGCTTTCTTT. Full variable domain (rest looked up from reference TRBV5-1 and TRBJ1-1): KAGVTQTPRYLIKTRGQQVTLSCSPISGHRSVSWYQQTPGQGLQFLFEYFSETQRNKGNFPGRFSGRQFSNSRSEMNVSTLELGDSALYLCASSLAVDRVEAFFGQGTRLTVV.

The rearrangement links TRBV11-2 to TRBJ2-1; TRBD2 matches 7 bases. The ends lost 0 bases at V and 10 bases at J; junction bases unmatched: 12. The CDR3 has 16 residues. CDR1 is SGHAT, CDR2 FQNNGV, per germline. DNA for the CDR3: TGTGCCAGCAGCTTAGATCAGCCTAGCGGTTCGCGGGAGCAGTTCTTC. Translating gives CASSLDQPSGSREQFF.

The chain joins TRBV27 to TRBJ1-1; the D gene is possibly TRBD1 (5 bases). The CDR3 contains 13 residues. Germline V gene lookup returns CDR1 MNHEY and CDR2 SMNVEV (reference sequence). V was cut by 6 bases and J by 4 bases, with 12 bases left in between. The CDR3 DNA reads TGTGCCAGCAGCTCCCCAGGGAGCACTGAAGCTTTCTTT. It codes for CASSSPGSTEAFF.

This clone appeared once. This CDR3 reads CASSLSGVTGELFF. The DNA of the CDR3 is TGCGCCAGCAGCCTCTCGGGGGTCACCGGGGAGCTGTTTTTT. The rearrangement links TRBV4-1 to TRBJ2-2; tentative D call: TRBD2 (6 bases). V was cut by 4 bases and J by 4 bases, with 10 bases left in between. The CDR3 contains 14 residues. Germline V gene sequence: CDR1 MGHRA, CDR2 YSYEKL.

The rearrangement links TRBV4-3 to TRBJ2-6; D may correspond to TRBD1 or TRBD2 (5 bases each). There are 18 residues in the CDR3. Germline CDR1 reads LGHNA; CDR2 reads YSLEER. V was trimmed by 1 base and J by 0 bases, leaving 13 bases between them. The CDR3 here is CASSQGAGSFSGANVLTF. The DNA of the CDR3 is TGCGCCAGCAGCCAAGGGGCAGGGAGTTTCTCTGGGGCCAACGTCCTGACTTTC.

This chain uses TRBV5-1 with TRBJ1-2, with D perhaps TRBD1 (5 bases). CDR1 and CDR2 from the germline V gene are SGHRS and YFSETQ. The ends were cut back, 0 bases at V and 8 bases at J, with 14 bases in the middle. CDR3 size: 14 residues. This chain's CDR3 is CASSLVAGRDGYTF. CDR3 DNA: TGCGCCAGCAGCTTGGTGGCCGGGAGGGACGGCTACACCTTC.

The V call is TRBV27, the J call TRBJ2-3, with 9 bases aligning to TRBD1. Germline CDR1 MNHEY, CDR2 SMNVEV (reference sequence). The ends lost 5 bases at V and 3 bases at J; junction bases unmatched: 6. The CDR3 spans 15 residues. The CDR3 bases are TGTGCCAGCAGTGTCCGGGACAGGGTAACAGATACGCAGTATTTT. It specifies CASSVRDRVTDTQYF.

The genes are TRBV10-3 and TRBJ2-1, with no clear D. CDR3 length equals 12 residues. Trimming took 6 bases from V and 5 from J, leaving 8 bases between them. Germline V gene lookup returns CDR1 ENHRY and CDR2 SYGVKD. The CDR3 spells CAIRAWDNEQFF. CDR3 nucleotides: TGTGCCATCAGGGCATGGGACAATGAGCAGTTCTTC.

The rearrangement links TRBV28 to TRBJ2-4; D gene ambiguous. The V gene lost 6 bases and the J gene lost 0 bases, with 24 bases spanning the gap. Germline V CDR1 and CDR2: MDHEN, SYDVKM. The CDR3 is made up of 19 amino acids. Written as DNA, the CDR3 is TGTGCCAGCAGGAAGACACGCCGTGGGATGAATATAGCCAAAAACATTCAGTACTTC. Translation gives CASRKTRRGMNIAKNIQYF.

The genes are TRBV30 and TRBJ2-2, with 9 bases matching TRBD2. The CDR3 loop spans 18 amino acids. Trimming removed 5 bases from V and 3 bases from J; junction bases left unmatched: 16. CDR1 and CDR2 (germline): GTSNPN, SVGIG (reference sequence). CDR3 sequence: CAWSRDLAGLRHTGELFF. The CDR3 nucleotides read TGTGCCTGGTCCCGGGACCTAGCGGGGTTGAGGCACACCGGGGAGCTGTTTTTT.

The CDR3 spells CASSPTGAGGRKETQYF. CDR3 DNA sequence: TGCGCCAGCAGTCCTACTGGGGCGGGAGGCCGCAAAGAGACCCAGTACTTC. V gene TRBV4-1 combines with J gene TRBJ2-5; 8 nucleotides match TRBD2. Germline assignment: CDR1 MGHRA and CDR2 YSYEKL. The CDR3 extends over 17 amino acids. Trimming at V came to 6 bases and at J to 3 bases, leaving 15 bases not matched to a gene.

The V call is TRBV7-2, the J call TRBJ1-1, with 7 nucleotides matching TRBD1. V shed 5 bases and J 4 bases; nucleotides not matched to a gene: 13. The V gene's germline CDR1 is SGHTA and CDR2 FQGNSA. The CDR3 has 16 amino acids. CDR3 amino acids: CASSQSRGGRGTEAFF. CDR3 DNA: TGTGCCAGCAGCCAAAGCCGAGGGGGCAGGGGCACTGAAGCTTTCTTT.

The chain carries TRBV5-4 and TRBJ2-5; TRBD2 matches 12 bases. The CDR3 spans 15 residues. V shed 4 bases and J 3 bases; nucleotides not matched to a gene: 4. Germline V gene sequence: CDR1 SGHNT, CDR2 YYREEE (reference sequence). The CDR3 nucleotides are TGTGCCAGCAGCAGGTCTAGCGGGAGGGAAGAGACCCAGTACTTC. It is translated as CASSRSSGREETQYF.

V usage is TRBV6-1 and J usage is TRBJ2-7; weak D call: TRBD1 (6 bases). CDR1 and CDR2 from the germline V gene are MNHNS and SASEGT. The V gene lost 11 bases and the J gene lost 1 base, with 21 bases spanning the gap. The CDR3 loop spans 15 amino acids. The CDR3 region is CAVGLVRDTSYEQYF. Written as DNA, the CDR3 is TGTGCCGTAGGTTTAGTTCGGGACACATCCTACGAGCAGTACTTC.

The V gene is TRBV9, the J gene TRBJ1-2; D perhaps matches TRBD1 (6 bases). In germline, CDR1 is SGDLS, CDR2 YYNGEE. The CDR3 runs to 15 residues. Trimming removed 3 bases at V and 6 bases at J, with 18 bases between. The CDR3 nucleotides read TGTGCCAGCAGCGCGTCTTTTGGGGACACCCATGGCTACACCTTC. As protein: CASSASFGDTHGYTF.